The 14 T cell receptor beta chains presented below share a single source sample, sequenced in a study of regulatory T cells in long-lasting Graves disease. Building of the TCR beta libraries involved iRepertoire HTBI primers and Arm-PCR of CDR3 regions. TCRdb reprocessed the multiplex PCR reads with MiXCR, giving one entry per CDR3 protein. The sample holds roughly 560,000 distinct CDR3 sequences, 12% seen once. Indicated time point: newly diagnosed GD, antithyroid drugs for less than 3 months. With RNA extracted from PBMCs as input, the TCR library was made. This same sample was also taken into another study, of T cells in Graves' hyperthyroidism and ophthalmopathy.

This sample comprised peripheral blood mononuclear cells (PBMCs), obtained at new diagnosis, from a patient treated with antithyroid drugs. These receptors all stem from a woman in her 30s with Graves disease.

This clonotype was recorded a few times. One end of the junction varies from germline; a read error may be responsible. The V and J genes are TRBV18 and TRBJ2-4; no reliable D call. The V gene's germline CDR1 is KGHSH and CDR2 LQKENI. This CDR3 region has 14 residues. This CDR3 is CAGSPELAKNIQYF. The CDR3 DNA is TGTGCCGGCTCACCAGAGTTAGCCAAAAACATTCAGTACTTC.

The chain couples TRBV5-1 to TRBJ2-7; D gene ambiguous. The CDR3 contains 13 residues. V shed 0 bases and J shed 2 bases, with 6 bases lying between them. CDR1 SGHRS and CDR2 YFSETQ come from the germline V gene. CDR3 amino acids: CASSLAPTYEQYF. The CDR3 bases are TGCGCCAGCAGCTTGGCCCCTACCTACGAGCAGTACTTC.

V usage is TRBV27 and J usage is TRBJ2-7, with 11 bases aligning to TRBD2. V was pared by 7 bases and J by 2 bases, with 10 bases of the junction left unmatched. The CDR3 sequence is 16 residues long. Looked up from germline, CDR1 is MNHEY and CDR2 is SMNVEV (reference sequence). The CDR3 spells CASTNRGTSGTYEQYF. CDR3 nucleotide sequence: TGTGCCAGCACCAATCGGGGGACTAGCGGTACCTACGAGCAGTACTTC.

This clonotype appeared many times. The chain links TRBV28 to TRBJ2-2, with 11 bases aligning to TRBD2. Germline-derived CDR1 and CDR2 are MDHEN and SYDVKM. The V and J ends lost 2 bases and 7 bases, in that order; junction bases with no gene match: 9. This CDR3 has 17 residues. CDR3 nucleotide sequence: TGTGCCAGCAGTTTAAAGCTAGCGGGAGGTGGGGACGGGGAGCTGTTTTTT. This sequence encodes CASSLKLAGGGDGELFF.

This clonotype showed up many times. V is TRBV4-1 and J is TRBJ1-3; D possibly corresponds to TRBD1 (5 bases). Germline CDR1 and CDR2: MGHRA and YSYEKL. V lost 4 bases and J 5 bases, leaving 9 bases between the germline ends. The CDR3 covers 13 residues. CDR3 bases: TGCGCCAGCAGCCCTGACAGAAGAAACACCATATATTTT. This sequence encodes CASSPDRRNTIYF.

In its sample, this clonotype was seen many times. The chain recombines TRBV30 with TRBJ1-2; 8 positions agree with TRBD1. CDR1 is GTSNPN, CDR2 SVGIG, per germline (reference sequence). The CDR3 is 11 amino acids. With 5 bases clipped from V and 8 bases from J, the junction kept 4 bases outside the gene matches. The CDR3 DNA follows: TGTGCCTGGGGACAGGGAAGAGGCTACACCTTC. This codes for CAWGQGRGYTF.

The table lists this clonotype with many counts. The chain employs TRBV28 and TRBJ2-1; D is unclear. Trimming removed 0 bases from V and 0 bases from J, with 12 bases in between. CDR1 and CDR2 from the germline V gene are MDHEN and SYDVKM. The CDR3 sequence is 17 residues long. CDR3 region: CASSLWGRTYSYNEQFF. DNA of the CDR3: TGTGCCAGCAGTTTATGGGGCAGGACCTACTCCTACAATGAGCAGTTCTTC. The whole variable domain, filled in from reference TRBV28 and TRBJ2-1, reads DVKVTQSSRYLVKRTGEKVFLECVQDMDHENMFWYRQDPGLGLRLIYFSYDVKMKEKGDIPEGYSVSREKKERFSLILESASTNQTSMYLCASSLWGRTYSYNEQFFGPGTRLTVL.

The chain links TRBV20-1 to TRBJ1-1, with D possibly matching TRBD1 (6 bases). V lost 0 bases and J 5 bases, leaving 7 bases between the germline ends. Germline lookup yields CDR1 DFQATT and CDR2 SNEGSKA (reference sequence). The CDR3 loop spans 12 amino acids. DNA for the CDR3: TGCAGTGCTAGAGAGGGGGCGACTGAAGCTTTCTTT. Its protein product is CSAREGATEAFF.

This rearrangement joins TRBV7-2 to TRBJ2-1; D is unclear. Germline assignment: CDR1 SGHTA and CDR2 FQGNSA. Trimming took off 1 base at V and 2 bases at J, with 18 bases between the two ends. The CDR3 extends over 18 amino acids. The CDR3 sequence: CASSLEDVRFNPYNEQFF. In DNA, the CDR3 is TGTGCCAGCAGCTTAGAGGATGTCCGCTTTAACCCCTACAATGAGCAGTTCTTC.

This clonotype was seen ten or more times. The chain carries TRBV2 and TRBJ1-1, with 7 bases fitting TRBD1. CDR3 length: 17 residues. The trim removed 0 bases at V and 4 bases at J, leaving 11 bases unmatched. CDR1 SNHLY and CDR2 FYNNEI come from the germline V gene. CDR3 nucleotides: TGTGCCAGCAGTGAAGCGGCAGGAGGGGGCCCCGCCACTGAAGCTTTCTTT. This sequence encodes CASSEAAGGGPATEAFF.

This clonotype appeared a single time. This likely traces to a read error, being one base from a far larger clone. The CDR3 bases are TGTGCCAGCAGTGGTCTGGGGACAGGCTACGAGCAGTTCTTC. This sequence encodes CASSGLGTGYEQFF. This chain uses TRBV2 with TRBJ2-1; 8 bases are shared with TRBD1. This CDR3 contains 14 residues. The V and J ends lost 4 bases and 10 bases, in that order; junction bases with no gene match: 9. Germline values: CDR1 SNHLY, CDR2 FYNNEI.

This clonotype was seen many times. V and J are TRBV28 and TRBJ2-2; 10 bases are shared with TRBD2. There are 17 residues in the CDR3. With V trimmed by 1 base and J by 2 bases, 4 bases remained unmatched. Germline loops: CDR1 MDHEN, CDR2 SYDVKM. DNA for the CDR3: TGTGCCAGCAGTTTATTGCGGACTAGCGGCAACACCGGGGAGCTGTTTTTT. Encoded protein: CASSLLRTSGNTGELFF.

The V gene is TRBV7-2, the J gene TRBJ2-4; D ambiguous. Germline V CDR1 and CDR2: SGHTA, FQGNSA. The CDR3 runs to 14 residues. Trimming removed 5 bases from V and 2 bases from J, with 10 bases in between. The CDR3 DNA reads TGTGCCAGCAGCCCCGGGCAAACCAAAAACATTCAGTACTTC. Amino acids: CASSPGQTKNIQYF.

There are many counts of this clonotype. CDR3 coding DNA: TGTGCCAGCTCGCAGACTAGCGGGAAACAAGAGACCCAGTACTTC. It is translated as CASSQTSGKQETQYF. The V call is TRBV18, the J call TRBJ2-5, with 11 bases aligning to TRBD2. This CDR3 is 15 amino acids long. V was pared by 6 bases and J by 2 bases, with 5 bases of the junction left unmatched. The germline gives CDR1 KGHSH, CDR2 LQKENI.